This passage covers 14 T cell receptor beta chains from one sample sequenced in a study of T cell responses to AZD1222 COVID-19 vaccine. This table comes from immunoSEQ multiplex PCR, and its TCRdb copy is limited to in-frame clones, with some not included. The repertoire holds 130,000 or so clones, 75% to 90% seen once, with around 3.3% in the top ten. This material consisted of peripheral blood, taken on day 0 of AZD1222 vaccination. These receptors originate from an adult in good health.

The chain joins TRBV11-2 to TRBJ1-4; 9 bases match TRBD1. The CDR3 spans 14 residues. CDR1 and CDR2 (germline): SGHAT, FQNNGV. V was clipped by 3 bases and J by 7 bases; unmatched bases: 3. CDR3 region: CASSFRGQGEKLFF. Written as DNA, the CDR3 is TGTGCCAGCAGCTTCCGGGGACAGGGTGAAAAACTGTTTTTT.

The rearrangement joins TRBV4-1 to TRBJ1-2; the D gene is possibly TRBD1 (5 bases). Looked up from germline, CDR1 is MGHRA and CDR2 is YSYEKL. V lost 4 bases to trimming and J lost 6 bases, with 21 bases between them. CDR3 length equals 16 residues. CDR3 protein: CASSPGGSGKFDGYTF. DNA of the CDR3: TGCGCCAGCAGCCCCGGGGGGAGCGGCAAGTTCGATGGCTACACCTTC.

This clone was seen once. The gene calls are TRBV27 and TRBJ1-2, with D possibly matching TRBD1 (5 bases). The CDR3 totals 13 residues. V was cut by 3 bases and J by 5 bases, with 10 bases left in between. The V gene's germline CDR1 is MNHEY and CDR2 SMNVEV (reference sequence). CDR3 residues: CASSFGQGYGYTF. CDR3 nucleotide sequence: TGTGCCAGCAGTTTCGGCCAGGGATATGGCTACACCTTC.

V is TRBV5-1 and J is TRBJ2-1; D call uncertain. The CDR3 totals 15 residues. CDR1 is SGHRS, CDR2 YFSETQ, per germline. V dropped 3 bases and J dropped 7 bases, with 17 bases sitting between them. The CDR3, as DNA: TGCGCCAGCAGCTCGACACGCTCGGCACCTAATGAGCAGTTCTTC. Protein product: CASSSTRSAPNEQFF.

Notes on this clone: Other DNA sequences in this sample translate to the same CDR3. The chain carries TRBV5-4 and TRBJ2-5; the D is unclear. The CDR3 contains 13 residues. Germline V CDR1 and CDR2: SGHNT, YYREEE (reference sequence). Trimming removed 4 bases from V and 5 bases from J, with 12 bases in between. CDR3 in DNA: TGTGCCAGCAGCCCTCAGACCGGGGAGACCCAGTACTTC. Translation gives CASSPQTGETQYF. Supplemented by reference TRBV5-4 and TRBJ2-5, the full variable domain reads ETGVTQSPTHLIKTRGQQVTLRCSSQSGHNTVSWYQQALGQGPQFIFQYYREEENGRGNFPPRFSGLQFPNYSSELNVNALELDDSALYLCASSPQTGETQYFGPGTRLLVL.

This clone was found once. The chain joins TRBV19 to TRBJ1-5; no reliable D call. The V end was cut by 4 bases, the J end by 5 bases, with 12 bases between. From germline, CDR1 is LNHDA and CDR2 SQIVND (reference sequence). This CDR3 is built from 14 residues. The CDR3 loop is CASSNLQTYQPQHF. In DNA, the CDR3 is TGTGCCAGTAGTAATTTACAGACTTATCAGCCCCAGCATTTT.

V usage is TRBV11-2 and J usage is TRBJ1-2; TRBD1 might be the D (6 bases). The ends were cut back, 2 bases at V and 8 bases at J, with 21 bases in the middle. This CDR3 contains 16 residues. The germline gives CDR1 SGHAT, CDR2 FQNNGV. The CDR3 loop reads CASSLPRSDSRDGYTF. Here the CDR3 DNA reads TGTGCCAGCAGCTTACCCCGATCGGACAGCCGGGACGGCTACACCTTC.

The gene calls are TRBV7-8 and TRBJ2-1; no firm D call. This CDR3 comprises 13 residues. V lost 0 bases and J lost 5, with 5 bases in between. Germline loops: CDR1 SGHVS, CDR2 FQNEAQ. The CDR3 is CASSLAAHNEQFF. CDR3 nucleotides: TGTGCCAGCAGCTTAGCGGCGCACAATGAGCAGTTCTTC.

The chain has TRBV9 and TRBJ2-2, with 8 bases lining up with TRBD1. V was clipped by 2 bases and J by 4 bases; unmatched bases: 4. The CDR3 sequence is 15 residues long. CDR1 is SGDLS and CDR2 is YYNGEE in the germline V gene. This CDR3 is CASSVRGPGTGELFF. Written as DNA, the CDR3 is TGTGCCAGCAGCGTCAGGGGGCCGGGCACCGGGGAGCTGTTTTTT.

The rearrangement uses TRBV19 and TRBJ1-5; D remains unclear. The CDR3 runs to 14 residues. Per germline, CDR1 LNHDA and CDR2 SQIVND (reference sequence). Trimming left V 2 bases short and J 0 bases short, with 5 bases between. Here the CDR3 reads CASSIPYSNQPQHF. The CDR3 DNA follows: TGTGCCAGTAGTATACCATATAGCAATCAGCCCCAGCATTTT.

The chain has TRBV7-9 and TRBJ2-7; TRBD1 agrees at 7 bases. Germline CDR1 SEHNR, CDR2 FQNEAQ (reference sequence). The CDR3 has 14 amino acids. The V and J ends lost 3 bases and 2 bases, in that order; junction bases with no gene match: 4. CDR3 sequence reads: CASSFTDRAYEQYF. In DNA, the CDR3 is TGTGCCAGCAGCTTCACAGACAGGGCCTACGAGCAGTACTTC.

V is TRBV9 and J is TRBJ1-2; possible D gene TRBD1, 6 bases. This CDR3 contains 12 residues. CDR1 and CDR2 from the germline V gene are SGDLS and YYNGEE. V lost 4 bases to trimming and J lost 6 bases, with 10 bases between them. The CDR3: CASSQGYDGYTF. The CDR3 DNA reads TGTGCCAGCAGCCAGGGGTACGATGGCTACACCTTC.

The rearrangement links TRBV7-3 to TRBJ2-7; 12 nucleotides align to TRBD2. Germline V gene sequence: CDR1 SGHTA, CDR2 FQGTGA. Trimming cost V 4 bases and J 6 bases; bases outside gene matches: 4. The CDR3 sequence is 14 residues long. The CDR3 protein is CASSSTSGSPEQYF. CDR3 nucleotides: TGTGCCAGCAGCTCGACTAGCGGGAGTCCCGAGCAGTACTTC. Drawing the rest from reference TRBV7-3 and TRBJ2-7, the complete variable domain is GAGVSQTPSNKVTEKGKYVELRCDPISGHTALYWYRQSLGQGPEFLIYFQGTGAADDSGLPNDRFFAVRPEGSVSTLKIQRTERGDSAVYLCASSSTSGSPEQYFGPGTRLTVT.

This sequence joins TRBV28 and TRBJ1-3; maybe TRBD1 (5 bases). Germline V gives CDR1 MDHEN, CDR2 SYDVKM. V was trimmed by 7 bases and J by 2 bases, leaving 18 bases between them. The CDR3 sequence is 16 residues long. This CDR3 reads CASTRFRGGAGNTIYF. In nucleotides, the CDR3 is TGTGCCAGCACCCGTTTTCGCGGGGGTGCTGGAAACACCATATATTTT.